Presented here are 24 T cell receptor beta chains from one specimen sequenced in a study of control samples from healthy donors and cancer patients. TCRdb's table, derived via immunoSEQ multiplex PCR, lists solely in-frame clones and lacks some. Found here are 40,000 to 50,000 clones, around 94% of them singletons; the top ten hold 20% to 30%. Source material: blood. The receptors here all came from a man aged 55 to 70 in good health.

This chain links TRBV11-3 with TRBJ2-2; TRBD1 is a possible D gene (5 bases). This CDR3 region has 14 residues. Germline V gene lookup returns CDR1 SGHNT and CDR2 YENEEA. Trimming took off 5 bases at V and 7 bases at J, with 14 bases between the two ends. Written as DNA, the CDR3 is TGTGCCAGCAGCCCCCAGGGTTTGAACGGGGAGCTGTTTTTT. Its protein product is CASSPQGLNGELFF.

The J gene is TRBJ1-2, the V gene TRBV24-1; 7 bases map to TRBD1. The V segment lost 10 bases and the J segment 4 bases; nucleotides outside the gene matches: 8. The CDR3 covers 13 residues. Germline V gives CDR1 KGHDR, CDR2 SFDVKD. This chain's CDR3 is CATSGGTAYGYTF. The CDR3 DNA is TGTGCCACGTCGGGGGGGACAGCCTATGGCTACACCTTC.

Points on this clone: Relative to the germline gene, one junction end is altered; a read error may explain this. The CDR3 protein is CASSLAAPLYEQYF. The CDR3, as DNA: TGTGCCAGCAGCCTAGCGGCCCCTTTGTACGAGCAGTACTTC. The chain employs TRBV7-2 and TRBJ2-7; TRBD2 matches at 7 bases. The CDR3 loop spans 14 amino acids. CDR1 is SGHTA, CDR2 FQGNSA, per germline.

The CDR3 coding sequence is TGCGCCAGCAGCCCCAGGGTTACAGATACGCAGTATTTT. Amino acid sequence: CASSPRVTDTQYF. The chain joins TRBV5-1 to TRBJ2-3, with a weak D call TRBD1 (5 bases). The V and J ends lost 4 bases and 3 bases respectively, with 9 bases between them. Germline CDR1 reads SGHRS; CDR2 reads YFSETQ. There are 13 residues in the CDR3.

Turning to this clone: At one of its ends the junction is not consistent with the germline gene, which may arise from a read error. The DNA of the CDR3 is TGTGCTAGCAGCCGGGGTCTAGCGGGAGGTGTTTCCTACAATGAGCAGTTCTTC. Amino acid sequence: CASSRGLAGGVSYNEQFF. The V call is TRBV7-7, the J call TRBJ2-1, with 11 bases matching TRBD2. The germline V gene has CDR1 SSHAT and CDR2 FNYEAQ (reference sequence). The length of the CDR3 is 18 residues.

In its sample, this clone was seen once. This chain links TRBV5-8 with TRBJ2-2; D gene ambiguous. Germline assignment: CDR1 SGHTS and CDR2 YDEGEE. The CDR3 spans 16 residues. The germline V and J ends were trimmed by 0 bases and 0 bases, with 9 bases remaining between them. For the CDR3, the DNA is TGTGCCAGCAGCTTGGCCCAAGGACCGAACACCGGGGAGCTGTTTTTT. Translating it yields CASSLAQGPNTGELFF.

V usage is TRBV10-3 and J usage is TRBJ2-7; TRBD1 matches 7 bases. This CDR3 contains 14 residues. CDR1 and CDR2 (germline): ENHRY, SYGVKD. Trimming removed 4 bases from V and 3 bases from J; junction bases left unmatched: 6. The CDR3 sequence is CAISADRDSYEQYF. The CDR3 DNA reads TGTGCCATCAGTGCTGACCGGGACAGCTACGAGCAGTACTTC.

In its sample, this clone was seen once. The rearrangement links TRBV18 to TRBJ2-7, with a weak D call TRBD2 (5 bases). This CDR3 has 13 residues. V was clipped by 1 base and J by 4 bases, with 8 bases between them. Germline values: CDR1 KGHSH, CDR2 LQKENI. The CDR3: CASSPLPGYEQYF. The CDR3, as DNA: TGTGCCAGCTCACCACTCCCGGGGTACGAGCAGTACTTC.

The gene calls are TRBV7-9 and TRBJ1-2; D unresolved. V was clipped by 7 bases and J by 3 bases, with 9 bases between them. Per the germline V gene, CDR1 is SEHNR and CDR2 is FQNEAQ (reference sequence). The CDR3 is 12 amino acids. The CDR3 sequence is CASIGWDYGYTF. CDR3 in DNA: TGTGCCAGCATCGGGTGGGACTATGGCTACACCTTC.

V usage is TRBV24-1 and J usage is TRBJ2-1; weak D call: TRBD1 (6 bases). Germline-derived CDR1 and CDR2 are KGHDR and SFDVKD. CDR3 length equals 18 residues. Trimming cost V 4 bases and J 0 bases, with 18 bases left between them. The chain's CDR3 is CATSDPLGGESSYNEQFF. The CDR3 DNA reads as TGTGCCACCAGTGACCCTCTAGGGGGAGAGAGCTCCTACAATGAGCAGTTCTTC.

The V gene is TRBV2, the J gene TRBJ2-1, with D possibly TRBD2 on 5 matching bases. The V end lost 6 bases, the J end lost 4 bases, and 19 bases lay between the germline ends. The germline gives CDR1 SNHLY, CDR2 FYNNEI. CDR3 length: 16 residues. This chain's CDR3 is CASRRALEEIYNEQFF. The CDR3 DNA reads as TGTGCCAGCAGACGCGCACTAGAAGAAATTTACAATGAGCAGTTCTTC.

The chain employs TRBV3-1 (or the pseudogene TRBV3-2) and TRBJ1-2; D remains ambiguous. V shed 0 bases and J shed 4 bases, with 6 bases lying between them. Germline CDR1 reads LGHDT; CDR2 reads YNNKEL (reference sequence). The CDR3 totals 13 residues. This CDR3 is CASSQESSYGYTF. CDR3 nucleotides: TGTGCCAGCAGCCAAGAATCATCCTATGGCTACACCTTC.

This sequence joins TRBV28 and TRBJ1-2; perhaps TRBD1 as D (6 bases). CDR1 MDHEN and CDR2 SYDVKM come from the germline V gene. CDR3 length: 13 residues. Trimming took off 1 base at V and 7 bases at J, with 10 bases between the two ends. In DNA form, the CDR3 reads TGTGCCAGCAGTTTATTGGGGGCCATTGGCTACACCTTC. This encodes CASSLLGAIGYTF.

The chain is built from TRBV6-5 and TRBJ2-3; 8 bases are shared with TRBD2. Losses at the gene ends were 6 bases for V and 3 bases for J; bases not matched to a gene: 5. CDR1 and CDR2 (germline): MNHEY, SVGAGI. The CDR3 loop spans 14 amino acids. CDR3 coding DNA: TGTGCCAGCAGGACTAGCGCACTAACAGATACGCAGTATTTT. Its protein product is CASRTSALTDTQYF.

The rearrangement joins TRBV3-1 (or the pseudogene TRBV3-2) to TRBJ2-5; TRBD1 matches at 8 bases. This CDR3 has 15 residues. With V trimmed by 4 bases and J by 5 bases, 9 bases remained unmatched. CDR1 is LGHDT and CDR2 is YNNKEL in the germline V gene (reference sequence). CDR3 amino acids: CASSLGTGPMETQYF. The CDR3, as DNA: TGTGCCAGCAGCCTAGGGACAGGACCTATGGAGACCCAGTACTTC.

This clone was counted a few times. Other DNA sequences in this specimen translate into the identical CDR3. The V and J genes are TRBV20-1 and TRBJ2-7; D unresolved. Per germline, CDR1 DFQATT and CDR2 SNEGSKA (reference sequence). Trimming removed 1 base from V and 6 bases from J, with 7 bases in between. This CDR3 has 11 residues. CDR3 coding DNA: TGCAGTGCTAGAGTGGGAACCGAGCAGTACTTC. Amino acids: CSARVGTEQYF.

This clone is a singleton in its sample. CDR3 protein: CATSRGGESTDTQYF. Here the CDR3 DNA reads TGTGCCACCAGCAGAGGTGGGGAGTCCACAGATACGCAGTATTTT. The chain joins TRBV15 to TRBJ2-3, with D maybe TRBD2 (5 bases). The CDR3 is made up of 15 amino acids. CDR1 and CDR2 (germline): LNHNV, YYDKDF (reference sequence). Between the trimmed V and J ends, which lost 1 base and 2 bases, there was a span of 10 bases.

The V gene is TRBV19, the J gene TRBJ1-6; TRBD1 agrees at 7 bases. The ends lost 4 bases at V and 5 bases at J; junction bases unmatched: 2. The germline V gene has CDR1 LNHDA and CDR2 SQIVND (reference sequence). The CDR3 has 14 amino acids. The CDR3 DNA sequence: TGTGCCAGTAGTACGGGACAGAATAATTCACCCCTCCACTTT. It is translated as CASSTGQNNSPLHF.

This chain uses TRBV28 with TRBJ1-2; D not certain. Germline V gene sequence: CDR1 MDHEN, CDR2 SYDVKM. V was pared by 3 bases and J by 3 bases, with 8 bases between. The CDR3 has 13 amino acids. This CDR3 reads CASSFATHYGYTF. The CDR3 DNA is TGTGCCAGCAGTTTTGCCACCCACTATGGCTACACCTTC.

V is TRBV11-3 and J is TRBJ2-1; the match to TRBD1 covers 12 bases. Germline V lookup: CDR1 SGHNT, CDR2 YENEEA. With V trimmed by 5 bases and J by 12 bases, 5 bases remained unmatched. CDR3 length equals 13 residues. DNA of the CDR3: TGTGCCAGCAGCCGTGGGACAGGGGGCCGGCAGTTCTTC. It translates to CASSRGTGGRQFF. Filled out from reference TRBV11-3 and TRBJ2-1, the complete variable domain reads EAGVVQSPRYKIIEKKQPVAFWCNPISGHNTLYWYLQNLGQGPELLIRYENEEAVDDSQLPKDRFSAERLKGVDSTLKIQPAELGDSAVYLCASSRGTGGRQFFGPGTRLTVL.

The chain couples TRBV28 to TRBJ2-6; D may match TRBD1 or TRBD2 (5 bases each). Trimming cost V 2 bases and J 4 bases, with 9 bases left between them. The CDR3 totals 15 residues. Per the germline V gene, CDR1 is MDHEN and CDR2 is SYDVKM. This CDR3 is CASSLGGAGANVLTF. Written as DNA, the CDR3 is TGTGCCAGCAGTTTAGGGGGAGCAGGGGCCAACGTCCTGACTTTC. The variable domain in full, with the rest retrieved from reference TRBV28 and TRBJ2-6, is DVKVTQSSRYLVKRTGEKVFLECVQDMDHENMFWYRQDPGLGLRLIYFSYDVKMKEKGDIPEGYSVSREKKERFSLILESASTNQTSMYLCASSLGGAGANVLTFGAGSRLTVL.

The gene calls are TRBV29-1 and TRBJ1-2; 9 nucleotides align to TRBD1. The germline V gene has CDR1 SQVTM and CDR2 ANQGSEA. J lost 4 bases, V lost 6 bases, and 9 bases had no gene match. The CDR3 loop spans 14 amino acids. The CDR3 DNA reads TGCAGCGTCACACGCACAGGGGGCGTCTATGGCTACACCTTC. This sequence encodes CSVTRTGGVYGYTF.

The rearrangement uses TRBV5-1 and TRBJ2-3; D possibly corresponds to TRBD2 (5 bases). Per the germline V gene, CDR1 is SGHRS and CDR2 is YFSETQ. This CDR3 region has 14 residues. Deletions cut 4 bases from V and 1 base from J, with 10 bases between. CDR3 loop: CASSREGGTDTQYF. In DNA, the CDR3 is TGCGCCAGCAGCCGCGAGGGTGGCACAGATACGCAGTATTTT.

As DNA, the CDR3 is TGTGCCAGCAGTTTTTCTGTAGGCCTTTTCTCCTACGAGCAGTACTTC. It translates to CASSFSVGLFSYEQYF. This chain joins TRBV28 and TRBJ2-7; D is unresolved. Deletions cut 3 bases from V and 0 bases from J, with 15 bases between. The germline CDR1 and CDR2 sequences are MDHEN and SYDVKM. The CDR3 spans 16 residues.